The present T cell receptor (beta chain) was sequenced within a study of blood T cell repertoires in COVID-19 (dated by TCRdb to the early 2020s). In the study overall: Collaborator samples came from the United States, Italy and Spain and covered acute and convalescent phases of COVID-19. Samples were obtained from the ongoing ImmuneRACE study (first 160 participants) and from approximately 1,200 subjects provided by 6 global collaborators. The prospective study material was composed of cDNA or gDNA derived from T cells, B-cell-depleted T cells, or PBMCs. Where available, HLA class I and class II types were obtained from metadata supplied by the sample provider rather than from assay-based typing. The repertoires were released in a freely available public database meant as a resource for research on the immune response to SARS-CoV-2. Deeply sampled blood TCRbeta repertoires from subjects exposed to, actively infected with, or recovered from COVID-19 were included in the dataset. Nearly every sample came with metadata listing a de-identified subject ID, COVID-19 status, age in years and sex.

Comment on this clone: Its recognized antigen is unknown. No much larger clonotype is one base removed from it; base qualities were not supplied.

Findings and caveats that apply to the study as a whole: How much clinical and demographic metadata was included differed by source and by participant, and the metadata was provided uncurated.

The CDR3 numbers 15 residues from cysteine through phenylalanine. This entry keeps only the CDR3 DNA: 45 bases, framed from base 1. Reading the germline V gene gives CDR1 MNHEY and CDR2 SVGAGI. Trimming removed 8 bases from V and 2 bases from J, leaving 16 bases between the germline ends. The immunoSEQ Assay, a bias-controlled multiplex PCR, was used to amplify TCRbeta CDR3 regions from genomic DNA. As for how the authors treated the data: Nucleated cell counts per sample were estimated from amplification of reference gene primers within the assay. To quantify the absolute abundance of each unique TCRbeta CDR3 rearrangement, sequence reads were collapsed and filtered. For each sample, productive Simpson clonality was calculated by taking the square root of Simpson's diversity index across productive rearrangements. What TCRdb holds here is the immuneACCESS table cut down to in-frame rearrangements. Part of the clones is not present; checked against another copy, under half of the missing clones reflect an unresolved V gene, and the others are unexplained. V, J and clone size are those of that table, while D and trimming were read from the DNA. The sample data list about 160,000 clones, and roughly nine tenths of these were observed just once. The biggest ten clones account for more than 3% of the sample.

The collaborating institutions used their own protocols to collect whole blood in K2EDTA tubes. For TCRbeta analysis, collaborator samples were shipped as frozen whole blood, as isolated PBMCs, or as DNA extracted from either sample type. The sequence joins TRBV6-5 to TRBJ1-5; a tentative D call is TRBD1 (6 bases match). Sequenced input: peripheral blood. The sequence was collected from a woman aged 70 to 79 with acute or convalescent COVID-19. The DNA sequence is TGTGCCAGCTCCCGAGGGGGATTGGGCAATCAGCCCCAGCATTTT. Translated, this gives CASSRGGLGNQPQHF.